This T cell receptor beta chain was profiled in a study of blood T cells in healthy people across ages. Whole-study context: For every two T cells, template switching captured about one barcoded beta molecule. Study-level points and caveats: Estimated diversity that came from one million T cells was considered an underestimate. Comparison with aged donors showed that long-lived donors had more naive CD4+ cells and higher diversity.

The V gene's germline CDR1 is ENHRY and CDR2 SYGVKD. The CDR3 is 14 amino acids. V was pared by 7 bases and J by 2 bases, with 7 bases of the junction left unmatched. This clonotype was detected a few times. The antigen is unknown. Using a J-beta primer mix together with a sample-barcoded 5' primer, a second PCR was run for roughly 6 to 11 cycles. TCRdb independently ran MiXCR on the 5' RACE reads; one entry per CDR3 protein. The sample contains hundreds of thousands of distinct CDR3 sequences, around 45% of which appear only once. The clonotype originates from a man in his sixties in good health. Sequencing input: blood. This chain links TRBV10-3 with TRBJ2-7, with 8 bases lining up with TRBD1. DNA of the CDR3: TGTGCCATCATGGGGACAGGAAAGACCTACGAGCAGTACTTC. Translating it yields CAIMGTGKTYEQYF.